Each of the 24 T cell receptor beta chains below was sequenced from the same sample in a study of beta chain features in type 1 diabetes. Isolated RNA was reverse transcribed in full, so expressed TCRB transcripts were sequenced. Repertoires were generated with immunoSEQ multiplex PCR, while TCRdb's copy carries only in-frame clones and drops some. The sample lists around 310,000 clones, 9.5% to 11% seen once, with just over 0.015% in the top ten. The sequenced sample consisted of naive CD4+ T cells from blood. The source is a woman in her 30s in good health.

This clone has a handful of counts. This chain uses TRBV12-5 with TRBJ2-5, with D possibly matching TRBD1 (5 bases). Germline CDR1 reads LGHNT; CDR2 reads FRNRAP. This CDR3 is 14 amino acids long. V lost 6 bases to trimming and J lost 3 bases, with 14 bases between them. In nucleotides, the CDR3 is TGTGCTAGTGGCCTAGGACACCTGAAAGAGACCCAGTACTTC. The encoded protein is CASGLGHLKETQYF.

This clone was seen a handful of times. The V call is TRBV15, the J call TRBJ2-3, with 7 bases matching TRBD1. The CDR3 is made up of 15 amino acids. The V and J ends lost 3 bases and 0 bases, in that order; junction bases with no gene match: 3. Germline V gives CDR1 LNHNV, CDR2 YYDKDF (reference sequence). Here the CDR3 DNA reads TGTGCCACCAGCAGTGACAGGGCTAGCACAGATACGCAGTATTTT. It codes for CATSSDRASTDTQYF. Full variable domain (remainder filled in from reference TRBV15 and TRBJ2-3): DAMVIQNPRYQVTQFGKPVTLSCSQTLNHNVMYWYQQKSSQAPKLLFHYYDKDFNNEADTPDNFQSRRPNTSFCFLDIRSPGLGDTAMYLCATSSDRASTDTQYFGPGTRLTVL.

This clone was found a few times. The chain joins TRBV14 to TRBJ2-5, with TRBD1 matching 7 bases. J was trimmed by 7 bases and V by 2 bases; bases with no gene match: 13. Germline V gene data show CDR1 as SGHDN and CDR2 as FVKESK. The CDR3 is 16 amino acids. The CDR3 DNA is TGTGCCAGCAGCCAAAGAGGGGGCGACGTGTTGGGGACCCAGTACTTC. Translated: CASSQRGGDVLGTQYF.

J is TRBJ2-2 and V is TRBV28; 7 bases agree with TRBD2. With V trimmed by 10 bases and J by 0 bases, 5 bases remained unmatched. The CDR3 is made up of 14 amino acids. The germline CDR1 and CDR2 sequences are MDHEN and SYDVKM. The CDR3 DNA reads as TGTGCCACCATGGGACTACCGAACACCGGGGAGCTGTTTTTT. This encodes CATMGLPNTGELFF.

This clone was observed a few times. The CDR3 sequence: CASSDTDRGTGELFF. The CDR3 DNA follows: TGTGCCAGCAGTGATACGGACAGGGGCACCGGGGAGCTGTTTTTT. This chain uses TRBV28 with TRBJ2-2; 9 positions match TRBD1. This CDR3 region has 15 residues. CDR1 is MDHEN, CDR2 SYDVKM, per germline. With 5 bases clipped from V and 4 bases from J, the junction kept 5 bases outside the gene matches. Full variable domain (missing parts from reference TRBV28 and TRBJ2-2): DVKVTQSSRYLVKRTGEKVFLECVQDMDHENMFWYRQDPGLGLRLIYFSYDVKMKEKGDIPEGYSVSREKKERFSLILESASTNQTSMYLCASSDTDRGTGELFFGEGSRLTVL.

This chain links TRBV18 with TRBJ1-4; 9 positions agree with TRBD1. Germline lookup yields CDR1 KGHSH and CDR2 LQKENI. This CDR3 region has 16 residues. Losses at the gene ends were 1 base for V and 8 bases for J; bases not matched to a gene: 8. This CDR3 is CASSPLGQGQGEKLFF. In nucleotides, the CDR3 is TGTGCCAGCTCACCACTGGGACAGGGTCAAGGGGAAAAACTGTTTTTT.

The CDR3 sequence: CASSLWTGGNEQFF. CDR3 DNA: TGTGCCAGCAGCCTATGGACAGGTGGGAATGAGCAGTTCTTC. The chain joins TRBV7-2 to TRBJ2-1, with TRBD1 matching 7 bases. The CDR3 length is 14 residues. The trim removed 5 bases at V and 7 bases at J, leaving 8 bases unmatched. CDR1 and CDR2 (germline): SGHTA, FQGNSA.

A few counts support this clone. The chain joins TRBV19 to TRBJ1-5; no firm D call. Trimming removed 1 base at V and 2 bases at J, with 9 bases between. The CDR3 totals 15 residues. Germline V gives CDR1 LNHDA, CDR2 SQIVND (reference sequence). CDR3 DNA: TGTGCCAGTAGTATAGGCGGGCAGGGCAATCAGCCCCAGCATTTT. Amino acids: CASSIGGQGNQPQHF.

This sequence joins TRBV9 and TRBJ2-3, with 7 positions matching TRBD2. V lost 6 bases to trimming and J lost 2 bases; unmatched junction nucleotides: 12. Germline V gives CDR1 SGDLS, CDR2 YYNGEE. The CDR3 length is 16 residues. The CDR3 bases are TGTGCCAGCACCCCCCCCGGGACTACCTACACAGATACGCAGTATTTT. This encodes CASTPPGTTYTDTQYF.

This clone has a handful of counts. The chain employs TRBV19 and TRBJ1-5, with D perhaps matching TRBD1 (6 bases). This CDR3 contains 15 residues. Trimming shortened V by 8 bases and J by 3 bases, and 17 bases separated the two germline ends. Germline V gene sequence: CDR1 LNHDA, CDR2 SQIVND (reference sequence). Here the CDR3 reads CASRTGFWDNQPQHF. The CDR3, as DNA: TGTGCCAGTCGTACAGGGTTTTGGGACAATCAGCCCCAGCATTTT.

This clone was found a few times. The chain employs TRBV5-1 and TRBJ1-3; D is unclear. The germline gives CDR1 SGHRS, CDR2 YFSETQ. The length of the CDR3 is 15 residues. V was cut by 0 bases and J by 0 bases, with 7 bases left in between. CDR3 nucleotides: TGCGCCAGCAGCTTGGACAGAAACTCTGGAAACACCATATATTTT. It codes for CASSLDRNSGNTIYF.

This clone was detected a few times. The chain uses TRBV5-4 and TRBJ2-5, with TRBD1 as a possible D gene (6 bases). V was pared by 0 bases and J by 3 bases, with 12 bases between. The CDR3 is 15 amino acids. Germline V gene data show CDR1 as SGHNT and CDR2 as YYREEE (reference sequence). CDR3 DNA: TGTGCCAGCAGCTTGGTAGGGACATCCGAAGAGACCCAGTACTTC. Its protein is CASSLVGTSEETQYF.

The chain links TRBV5-1 to TRBJ2-2, with 8 bases fitting TRBD1. Germline V gives CDR1 SGHRS, CDR2 YFSETQ. J lost 2 bases, V lost 2 bases, and 2 bases had no gene match. This CDR3 is 15 amino acids long. The CDR3 DNA reads TGCGCCAGCAGCTTAGGACAGGGAAACACCGGGGAGCTGTTTTTT. This codes for CASSLGQGNTGELFF. Based on the CDR3 plus reference TRBV5-1 and TRBJ2-2, the full variable domain is KAGVTQTPRYLIKTRGQQVTLSCSPISGHRSVSWYQQTPGQGLQFLFEYFSETQRNKGNFPGRFSGRQFSNSRSEMNVSTLELGDSALYLCASSLGQGNTGELFFGEGSRLTVL.

This clone appeared a few times. The rearrangement joins TRBV18 to TRBJ2-5; 8 bases are a match to TRBD1. V was clipped by 2 bases and J by 2 bases; unmatched bases: 1. Germline V CDR1 and CDR2: KGHSH, LQKENI. The CDR3 consists of 14 residues. Here the CDR3 reads CASSPNRGQETQYF. The CDR3 DNA is TGTGCCAGCTCACCAAACAGGGGGCAAGAGACCCAGTACTTC. Based on the CDR3 plus reference TRBV18 and TRBJ2-5, the full variable domain is NAGVMQNPRHLVRRRGQEARLRCSPMKGHSHVYWYRQLPEEGLKFMVYLQKENIIDESGMPKERFSAEFPKEGPSILRIQQVVRGDSAAYFCASSPNRGQETQYFGPGTRLLVL.

This clone appeared a few times. V gene TRBV23-1 combines with J gene TRBJ2-1, with 7 positions matching TRBD1. TRBV23-1 is classed as an ORF, of uncertain function. The CDR3 is 16 amino acids. Germline trimming cut 0 bases from V and 8 bases from J; bases unmatched to any gene: 10. CDR3 sequence (DNA): TGCGCCAGCAGTCAATCGAAAAGACAGGGTCTGGATGAGCAGTTCTTC. This codes for CASSQSKRQGLDEQFF.

There are a few counts of this clone. This chain joins TRBV6-1 and TRBJ2-3; D gene uncertain. The germline V gene encodes CDR1 MNHNS and CDR2 SASEGT. V lost 2 bases, J lost 3 bases, and 6 bases lay in between. This CDR3 spans 13 amino acids. CDR3 sequence: CASSERSTDTQYF. CDR3 nucleotide sequence: TGTGCCAGCAGTGAACGGAGTACAGATACGCAGTATTTT.

The chain carries TRBV29-1 and TRBJ2-1; possibly TRBD1 for D (5 bases). V was shortened by 5 bases and J by 1 base, with 9 bases between the two germline ends. This CDR3 spans 13 amino acids. Per the germline V gene, CDR1 is SQVTM and CDR2 is ANQGSEA. The CDR3 coding sequence is TGCAGCGTTCGGCAGGGATCCTACAATGAGCAGTTCTTC. Its protein product is CSVRQGSYNEQFF.

This clone appeared a few times. V usage is TRBV10-3 and J usage is TRBJ1-2; TRBD1 matches 10 bases. The CDR3 runs 15 residues. In germline, CDR1 is ENHRY, CDR2 SYGVKD. V was clipped by 2 bases and J by 4 bases; unmatched bases: 4. CDR3: CAISEPRQGAYGYTF. Here the CDR3 DNA reads TGTGCCATCAGTGAGCCGAGACAGGGGGCCTATGGCTACACCTTC.

J is TRBJ2-1 and V is TRBV27; the D gene is possibly TRBD1 (6 bases). The CDR3 is made up of 16 amino acids. Germline values: CDR1 MNHEY, CDR2 SMNVEV (reference sequence). Trimming removed 3 bases at V and 2 bases at J, with 14 bases between. The CDR3 region has the DNA TGTGCCAGCAGTTTGGGATCAGGGGTTGCCTACAATGAGCAGTTCTTC. Residues: CASSLGSGVAYNEQFF.

The chain joins TRBV15 to TRBJ2-3; TRBD2 agrees at 8 bases. The germline gives CDR1 LNHNV, CDR2 YYDKDF (reference sequence). Losses at the gene ends were 1 base for V and 2 bases for J; bases not matched to a gene: 5. The CDR3 has 16 residues. The CDR3 protein is CATSRGSGKITDTQYF. The CDR3, as DNA: TGTGCCACCAGCAGAGGTAGCGGGAAAATCACAGATACGCAGTATTTT.

In its sample, this clone was seen a few times. One end of the junction fails to match germline, which may point to a read error. The chain is built from TRBV4-2 and TRBJ2-3; 12 nucleotides match TRBD2. This CDR3 has 15 residues. In germline, CDR1 is LGHNA, CDR2 YNFKEQ. CDR3 in DNA: TGTGCCAGCAGCCAACTACTAGCGGGAGGAGATTCGCAGTATTTT. It is translated as CASSQLLAGGDSQYF.

In this sample, this clone turned up a few times. The J gene is TRBJ2-7, the V gene TRBV6-5; D ambiguous. V gave up 5 bases and J gave up 3 bases, with 5 bases separating them. The germline CDR1 and CDR2 sequences are MNHEY and SVGAGI. The CDR3 is 11 amino acids. The CDR3 sequence: CASSDIYEQYF. In nucleotides, the CDR3 is TGTGCCAGCAGTGACATCTACGAGCAGTACTTC.

The gene calls are TRBV7-2 and TRBJ2-3, with TRBD1 matching over 10 bases. Germline loops: CDR1 SGHTA, CDR2 FQGNSA. The V segment lost 1 base and the J segment 2 bases; nucleotides outside the gene matches: 6. The CDR3 sequence is 17 residues long. The CDR3 protein is CASSLVGQGGNTDTQYF. The CDR3 DNA reads as TGTGCCAGCAGCTTAGTAGGACAGGGGGGGAACACAGATACGCAGTATTTT.

This clone was observed a few times. The V call is TRBV6-5, the J call TRBJ1-2; 7 bases fit TRBD1. The trim removed 5 bases at V and 5 bases at J, leaving 11 bases unmatched. Germline V gives CDR1 MNHEY, CDR2 SVGAGI. The CDR3 has 15 amino acids. The CDR3 here is CASSQQQGTPYGYTF. CDR3 nucleotides: TGTGCCAGCAGTCAGCAACAGGGGACCCCTTATGGCTACACCTTC.